This TCR beta chain was recorded in a study of identifying expanded T cells in peripheral blood. Regarding the study as a whole: Variance in clone template counts between two-week samples significantly increased with total template count across all healthy donors. Differentially abundant clones: approximately 1.3 between replicates, 15 to 17 at about 13 days, around 20 at four.

Assay used: immunoSEQ multiplex PCR; TCRdb lists only in-frame clones, some missing. This table has tens of thousands of clones, roughly 86% appearing once. Notes on this clone: Its antigen remains unidentified.

This CDR3 is built from 13 residues. Germline-derived CDR1 and CDR2 are GTSNPN and SVGIG (reference sequence). J gave up 5 bases and V 4 bases, and 3 bases lay outside the gene matches. Collection occurred without any documented infections or immune events in donors. The TCR originated in a person aged 18 to 70 in good health. V is TRBV30 and J is TRBJ1-5; 9 bases match TRBD1. The sample was blood. The CDR3 DNA sequence: TGTGCCTGGAACAGGGGGCTTGATCAGCCCCAGCATTTT. As protein: CAWNRGLDQPQHF.